These 27 T cell receptor beta chains originate from one sample sequenced in a study of T-cell memory formation after mild COVID-19. MiXCR, run by TCRdb on the 5' RACE reads, gives a single entry per CDR3 protein. The sample has 500,000 to 550,000 distinct CDR3 sequences, approximately 20% seen once. Sequencing was performed on PBMCs or a T cell subset sorted from them (not recorded which). Receptors were obtained from an adult woman who had mild COVID-19 (a few samples of this study predate the infection). Cell type and time point are not known.

The CDR3: CASSTQGLEQYF. In DNA, the CDR3 is TGTGCCAGCAGCACCCAGGGCCTCGAGCAGTACTTC. The chain employs TRBV7-9 and TRBJ2-7; a weak D match, TRBD1 (5 bases). Between the trimmed V and J ends, which lost 5 bases and 6 bases, there was a span of 11 bases. The CDR3 is 12 residues long. Germline V gives CDR1 SEHNR, CDR2 FQNEAQ (reference sequence).

V usage is TRBV12-3 or TRBV12-4 and J usage is TRBJ2-7, with D perhaps TRBD1 (6 bases). The CDR3 sequence is 12 residues long. The V gene lost 10 bases and the J gene lost 5 bases, with 15 bases spanning the gap. Here the CDR3 reads CATSGDRNEQYF. The CDR3 DNA is TGTGCCACATCAGGGGATCGAAACGAGCAGTACTTC.

This clonotype was counted between two and nine times. The rearrangement uses TRBV30 and TRBJ1-1; no clear D gene. CDR1 GTSNPN and CDR2 SVGIG come from the germline V gene (reference sequence). The CDR3 has 15 amino acids. Trimming pared 2 bases from V and 4 bases from J, leaving 17 bases between. The DNA for the CDR3 is TGTGCCTGGAGTCGGAGACGAGTCTCAGGCACTGAAGCTTTCTTT. Protein product: CAWSRRRVSGTEAFF.

This clonotype was recorded a few times. The chain combines TRBV12-3 or TRBV12-4 with TRBJ2-1, with D uncertain. This CDR3 has 15 amino acids. Trimming removed 5 bases at V and 6 bases at J, with 17 bases between. The CDR3 DNA reads as TGTGCCAGCAGTCCCCCGGACGTGGTGGGCAATGAGCAGTTCTTC. Translation gives CASSPPDVVGNEQFF.

The chain is built from TRBV9 and TRBJ2-1; 7 bases fit TRBD1. There are 15 residues in the CDR3. The J segment lost 4 bases and the V segment lost 3 bases, leaving 7 bases of the junction unmatched. From germline, CDR1 is SGDLS and CDR2 YYNGEE. The CDR3 nucleotides are TGTGCCAGCAGCGGCCTGGGACAGAGATACAATGAGCAGTTCTTC. Its protein product is CASSGLGQRYNEQFF.

This clonotype has a count of ten or more. The V and J genes are TRBV19 and TRBJ2-5, with D maybe TRBD2 (5 bases). CDR3 size: 15 residues. Germline CDR1 LNHDA, CDR2 SQIVND (reference sequence). The germline V and J ends were trimmed by 3 bases and 5 bases, with 16 bases remaining between them. CDR3 DNA: TGTGCCAGTAGTATCGGGGATGCGTCGACGGAGACCCAGTACTTC. It specifies CASSIGDASTETQYF.

The chain uses TRBV5-1 and TRBJ1-1; the D gene is possibly TRBD1 (6 bases). This CDR3 has 14 residues. With 5 bases removed from V and 4 bases from J, the gap between germline ends came to 15 bases. Germline-derived CDR1 and CDR2 are SGHRS and YFSETQ. CDR3 in DNA: TGCGCCAGCAGTGTGACTGGGGGGCTCACTGAAGCTTTCTTT. Translating it yields CASSVTGGLTEAFF.

Many counts were recorded for this clonotype. The J gene is TRBJ2-1, the V gene TRBV11-3; D uncertain. In germline, CDR1 is SGHNT, CDR2 YENEEA. The length of the CDR3 is 15 residues. Trimming shortened V by 0 bases and J by 0 bases, and 6 bases separated the two germline ends. The CDR3 is CASSLESASYNEQFF. The CDR3 DNA reads TGTGCCAGCAGCTTAGAGTCCGCCTCCTACAATGAGCAGTTCTTC.

The CDR3 DNA follows: TGCGCCAGCAGCTTGGAAGGGGTCCGGGATCCCCTCCACTTT. Residues: CASSLEGVRDPLHF. The V and J genes are TRBV5-1 and TRBJ1-6; D may be TRBD1 (5 bases). The CDR3 extends over 14 amino acids. V was pared by 0 bases and J by 13 bases, with 14 bases between. Germline V gives CDR1 SGHRS, CDR2 YFSETQ. Combining the CDR3 with reference TRBV5-1 and TRBJ1-6 gives the whole variable domain KAGVTQTPRYLIKTRGQQVTLSCSPISGHRSVSWYQQTPGQGLQFLFEYFSETQRNKGNFPGRFSGRQFSNSRSEMNVSTLELGDSALYLCASSLEGVRDPLHFGNGTRLTVT.

In its sample, this clonotype was seen a few times. The chain's CDR3 is CASSSRLAGGYTQYF. Here the CDR3 DNA reads TGTGCCAGCAGTTCCCGTCTAGCGGGAGGGTATACGCAGTATTTT. This sequence joins TRBV6-5 and TRBJ2-3; 12 bases align to TRBD2. Losses at the gene ends were 4 bases for V and 7 bases for J; bases not matched to a gene: 6. This CDR3 has 15 amino acids. Germline V CDR1 and CDR2: MNHEY, SVGAGI.

This clonotype was counted between two and nine times. V usage is TRBV5-1 and J usage is TRBJ2-1, with 11 bases that match TRBD2. CDR1 and CDR2 (germline): SGHRS, YFSETQ. J was trimmed by 3 bases and V by 2 bases; bases with no gene match: 4. The CDR3 spans 16 residues. CDR3: CASSLIGTSGYNEQFF. The CDR3 DNA follows: TGCGCCAGCAGCTTAATCGGGACTAGCGGCTACAATGAGCAGTTCTTC.

The rearrangement links TRBV5-1 to TRBJ1-1; D remains ambiguous. Per germline, CDR1 SGHRS and CDR2 YFSETQ. V was shortened by 0 bases and J by 11 bases, with 14 bases between the two germline ends. CDR3 length equals 13 residues. The CDR3 nucleotides read TGCGCCAGCAGCTTGGCAAGGGCGGAGAGGGCTTTCTTT. It is translated as CASSLARAERAFF.

This clonotype was picked up a small number of times. V is TRBV4-3 and J is TRBJ2-3; no definite D call. This CDR3 comprises 14 residues. Trimming removed 1 base at V and 2 bases at J, with 7 bases between. Germline V gives CDR1 LGHNA, CDR2 YSLEER. Written as DNA, the CDR3 is TGCGCCAGCAGCCAAGTAGGGTTCACAGATACGCAGTATTTT. Amino acid sequence: CASSQVGFTDTQYF.

As to this clonotype: The conserved phenylalanine or tryptophan is not found at the CDR3 terminus, so this likely reflects a read error. Because the CDR3's place on the DNA is in doubt, the DNA is left out and the CDR3 is given as listed by TCRdb. The J gene is TRBJ1-2, the V gene TRBV29-1; TRBD1 reflects the table's D call only, with no check against the DNA. Germline-derived CDR1 and CDR2 are SQVTM and ANQGSEA. The length of the CDR3 is 8 amino acids, counting both ends. CDR3 amino acids: CSVEPGGS.

The chain combines TRBV7-2 with TRBJ2-1, with 13 bases that match TRBD2. After removal of 1 base from V and 6 bases from J, the junction contained 12 bases not matched to a gene. This CDR3 spans 19 amino acids. CDR1 is SGHTA and CDR2 is FQGNSA in the germline V gene. The CDR3 is CASSLGFGRLAGGSNEQFF. For the CDR3, the DNA is TGTGCCAGCAGCTTAGGGTTTGGGCGACTAGCGGGAGGATCCAATGAGCAGTTCTTC.

This clonotype came up a few times. The chain has TRBV4-3 and TRBJ1-1; D gene ambiguous. Germline V gives CDR1 LGHNA, CDR2 YSLEER. This CDR3 comprises 14 residues. The germline V and J ends were trimmed by 0 bases and 2 bases, with 7 bases remaining between them. The CDR3 is CASSQEWGNTEAFF. The CDR3, as DNA: TGCGCCAGCAGCCAAGAATGGGGTAACACTGAAGCTTTCTTT.

This clonotype was detected only a few times. This chain connects TRBV5-4 to TRBJ2-7; perhaps TRBD2 as D (5 bases). V shed 4 bases and J shed 0 bases, with 8 bases lying between them. The CDR3 spans 13 residues. Germline V CDR1 and CDR2: SGHNT, YYREEE (reference sequence). The CDR3 DNA reads as TGTGCCAGCAGCGCAGCGGTCTCCTACGAGCAGTACTTC. Translating gives CASSAAVSYEQYF.

The V call is TRBV19, the J call TRBJ1-2; unclear D gene. V was pared by 5 bases and J by 8 bases, with 12 bases between. The CDR3 is made up of 12 amino acids. In germline, CDR1 is LNHDA, CDR2 SQIVND (reference sequence). Here the CDR3 DNA reads TGTGCCAGTAGTGCCCTCTTTCGGGGCTACACCTTC. Protein sequence: CASSALFRGYTF.

The sample holds many counts of this clonotype. The genes are TRBV20-1 and TRBJ2-1; 10 bases are a match to TRBD2. Per germline, CDR1 DFQATT and CDR2 SNEGSKA (reference sequence). The V and J ends lost 8 bases and 8 bases, in that order; junction bases with no gene match: 18. The CDR3 spans 16 residues. The CDR3 DNA is TGCAGTTCCCCACGCCCGGGACTAGCGTTTGGGTATGAGCAGTTCTTC. Amino acid sequence: CSSPRPGLAFGYEQFF.

This clonotype came up a few times. The chain uses TRBV24-1 and TRBJ2-1, with D unresolved. Trimming cost V 2 bases and J 10 bases, with 8 bases left between them. Germline V CDR1 and CDR2: KGHDR, SFDVKD. CDR3 length: 12 amino acids. The CDR3 DNA follows: TGTGCCACCAGTGATTCAGTGGGGGAGCAGTTCTTC. Its protein is CATSDSVGEQFF.

The CDR3 DNA follows: TGTGCCAGCAGTCAGCAAGGACTTCACTATGGCTACACCTTC. Protein product: CASSQQGLHYGYTF. The chain has TRBV7-3 and TRBJ1-2; D gene unclear. CDR3 length: 14 amino acids. The V end lost 6 bases, the J end lost 3 bases, and 14 bases lay between the germline ends. Germline CDR1 reads SGHTA; CDR2 reads FQGTGA. The full variable domain, completed using reference TRBV7-3 and TRBJ1-2, is GAGVSQTPSNKVTEKGKYVELRCDPISGHTALYWYRQSLGQGPEFLIYFQGTGAADDSGLPNDRFFAVRPEGSVSTLKIQRTERGDSAVYLCASSQQGLHYGYTFGSGTRLTVV.

V is TRBV7-6 and J is TRBJ2-3; D gene uncertain. The CDR3 extends over 13 amino acids. The germline V gene has CDR1 SGHVS and CDR2 FNYEAQ. The V end was cut by 4 bases, the J end by 9 bases, with 14 bases between. The CDR3 here is CASSSIASETQYF. The CDR3 DNA sequence: TGTGCCAGCAGCTCAATAGCCAGCGAGACGCAGTATTTT.

This clonotype turned up a few times. The chain has TRBV12-3 or TRBV12-4 and TRBJ1-2; D possibly corresponds to TRBD1 (6 bases). Trimming removed 6 bases at V and 2 bases at J, with 10 bases between. The CDR3 is 13 amino acids. The CDR3 protein is CASRLTGNYGYTF. CDR3 nucleotides: TGTGCCAGCAGACTAACAGGGAACTATGGCTACACCTTC.

The chain employs TRBV7-2 and TRBJ2-1; D not resolved. Germline CDR1 is SGHTA and CDR2 is FQGNSA. V lost 2 bases and J 9 bases, leaving 5 bases between the germline ends. The CDR3 extends over 11 amino acids. This chain's CDR3 is CASSLSFEQFF. Written as DNA, the CDR3 is TGTGCCAGCAGCTTAAGTTTTGAGCAGTTCTTC. Based on the CDR3 plus reference TRBV7-2 and TRBJ2-1, the full variable domain is GAGVSQSPSNKVTEKGKDVELRCDPISGHTALYWYRQSLGQGLEFLIYFQGNSAPDKSGLPSDRFSAERTGGSVSTLTIQRTQQEDSAVYLCASSLSFEQFFGPGTRLTVL.

The chain recombines TRBV27 with TRBJ2-7, with 7 bases that match TRBD1. In germline, CDR1 is MNHEY, CDR2 SMNVEV (reference sequence). Trimming cost V 6 bases and J 6 bases; bases outside gene matches: 14. CDR3 length equals 15 residues. The CDR3 is CASSTLPEGGLEQYF. DNA for the CDR3: TGTGCCAGCAGCACCCTCCCTGAAGGGGGCCTCGAGCAGTACTTC.

J is TRBJ1-3 and V is TRBV12-3 or TRBV12-4; D may be TRBD1 (6 bases). CDR3 length: 13 amino acids. V lost 4 bases, J lost 6 bases, and 10 bases lay in between. The CDR3 DNA sequence: TGTGCCAGCAGTTCGGACAGTGTAAACACCATATATTTT. Protein product: CASSSDSVNTIYF.

This clonotype was detected a few times. The rearrangement uses TRBV20-1 and TRBJ2-1; possibly TRBD2 for D (5 bases). The CDR3 consists of 15 residues. V was clipped by 0 bases and J by 8 bases, with 17 bases between them. CDR1 DFQATT and CDR2 SNEGSKA come from the germline V gene (reference sequence). The DNA for the CDR3 is TGCAGTGCTAGAGATCTACGACTACTTGGCGATGAGCAGTTCTTC. This gives the protein CSARDLRLLGDEQFF.